These 27 T cell receptor beta chains originate from one sample sequenced in a study of molecular identifiers for immune sequencing clone quantification. TCRdb re-derived calls from the PCR reads in MiXCR, one entry per CDR3 protein. The table includes around 460,000 distinct CDR3 sequences, about a fifth detected once. Material for sequencing was naive CD8+ T cells from blood, with Jurkat cell RNA spiked in. As to subset: FACS-sorted CD8+CD4-CCR7+CD45RA+ naive T cells. The receptors here all came from a human donor in good health. Some libraries in this study had Jurkat cell RNA spiked in.

Of note for this clonotype: A much larger clone is a single base away; this may be a read error. The chain recombines TRBV7-6 with TRBJ2-3; 7 nucleotides align to TRBD1. The CDR3 sequence is 16 residues long. Germline V lookup: CDR1 SGHVS, CDR2 FNYEAQ. CDR3 residues: CASSRDRDNPTDTLYF. The CDR3, as DNA: TGTGCCAGCAGCCGAGACAGGGACAATCCCACAGATACGCTGTATTTT. The variable domain in full, with the rest retrieved from reference TRBV7-6 and TRBJ2-3, is GAGVSQSPRYKVTKRGQDVALRCDPISGHVSLYWYRQALGQGPEFLTYFNYEAQQDKSGLPNDRFSAERPEGSISTLTIQRTEQRDSAMYRCASSRDRDNPTDTLYFGPGTRLTVL.

This clonotype was observed a single time. One end of the junction fails to match germline, which may point to a read error. The chain has TRBV30 and TRBJ2-7, with TRBD1 identical over 7 bases. The CDR3 contains 13 residues. Germline CDR1 reads GTSNPN; CDR2 reads SVGIG (reference sequence). CDR3 sequence reads: CAWSRDSTYGQYF. The CDR3 coding sequence is TGTGCCTGGAGTAGGGACAGTACCTACGGGCAGTACTTC.

This clonotype was counted many times. The chain is built from TRBV29-1 and TRBJ1-2; tentative D call: TRBD1 (6 bases). The V gene lost 1 base and the J gene lost 4 bases, with 16 bases spanning the gap. Germline V gives CDR1 SQVTM, CDR2 ANQGSEA. The CDR3 runs 15 residues. CDR3 bases: TGCAGCGTTGAAGTGGTGAGACAGGACATCTATGGCTACACCTTC. The encoded protein is CSVEVVRQDIYGYTF.

This clonotype was counted many times. The chain uses TRBV24-1 and TRBJ2-3; 8 bases agree with TRBD2. This CDR3 region has 13 residues. V trimming: 5 bases; J trimming: 5 bases; junction bases outside the gene matches: 2. Germline values: CDR1 KGHDR, CDR2 SFDVKD. Here the CDR3 reads CATSALAGDTQYF. CDR3 nucleotides: TGTGCCACCAGTGCCCTAGCGGGAGATACGCAGTATTTT.

As regards this clonotype: This may come from a read error, since a much larger clone is one base off. This chain links TRBV30 with TRBJ1-1, with a tentative D call TRBD1 (6 bases). Germline V lookup: CDR1 GTSNPN, CDR2 SVGIG (reference sequence). This CDR3 comprises 13 residues. V was clipped by 0 bases and J by 3 bases, with 8 bases between them. CDR3 loop: CAWSVAGDTEAFF. CDR3 sequence (DNA): TGTGCCTGGAGTGTAGCAGGGGACACTGAAGCTTTCTTT.

This clonotype was counted at least ten times. This rearrangement joins TRBV9 to TRBJ2-3; D gene uncertain. CDR3 length: 13 residues. Trimming removed 0 bases at V and 0 bases at J, with 2 bases between. CDR1 and CDR2 from the germline V gene are SGDLS and YYNGEE. The CDR3 region is CASSVVSTDTQYF. DNA for the CDR3: TGTGCCAGCAGCGTAGTAAGCACAGATACGCAGTATTTT.

In the case of this clonotype: A much more abundant neighbour one base away suggests this may be a read error. The J gene is TRBJ2-1, the V gene TRBV7-6; D unclear. V was clipped by 5 bases and J by 8 bases, with 25 bases between them. This CDR3 contains 17 residues. Germline V gene data show CDR1 as SGHVS and CDR2 as FNYEAQ. DNA for the CDR3: TGTGCCAGCAGCCCCAATGTGCCCCAAGCATCTCGCGATGAGCAGTTCTTC. Its protein is CASSPNVPQASRDEQFF. Complete variable domain (other parts from reference TRBV7-6 and TRBJ2-1): GAGVSQSPRYKVTKRGQDVALRCDPISGHVSLYWYRQALGQGPEFLTYFNYEAQQDKSGLPNDRFSAERPEGSISTLTIQRTEQRDSAMYRCASSPNVPQASRDEQFFGPGTRLTVL.

There are many counts of this clonotype. V gene TRBV15 combines with J gene TRBJ2-2; D tentatively fits TRBD1 or TRBD2 (5 bases each). Per germline, CDR1 LNHNV and CDR2 YYDKDF (reference sequence). The CDR3 has 15 amino acids. Trimming pared 6 bases from V and 2 bases from J, leaving 13 bases between. In DNA form, the CDR3 reads TGTGCCACCAGGGCGGGCAGGGATAACACCGGGGAGCTGTTTTTT. Translation gives CATRAGRDNTGELFF.

The sample holds a few counts of this clonotype. The J gene is TRBJ1-4, the V gene TRBV27; D is possibly TRBD1 (6 bases). The CDR3 has 12 amino acids. Trimming stripped 11 bases from V and 8 bases from J, with 15 bases between. Germline V CDR1 and CDR2: MNHEY, SMNVEV (reference sequence). This chain's CDR3 is CARGQFPEKLFF. DNA for the CDR3: TGTGCCCGCGGACAGTTTCCAGAAAAACTGTTTTTT.

This clonotype has just a few counts. V gene TRBV12-3 or TRBV12-4 combines with J gene TRBJ1-2, with TRBD1 matching over 11 bases. V lost 5 bases, J lost 2 bases, and 7 bases stayed unmatched. The CDR3 spans 16 residues. CDR3 in amino acids: CASSDYRDRGNYGYTF. The CDR3 nucleotides read TGTGCCAGCAGTGATTACCGGGACAGGGGGAACTATGGCTACACCTTC.

This clonotype has ten or more counts. This chain connects TRBV5-5 to TRBJ2-1; D is undetermined. The CDR3 contains 15 residues. Between the trimmed V and J ends, which lost 0 bases and 6 bases, there was a span of 13 bases. The V gene's germline CDR1 is SGHKS and CDR2 YYEKEE (reference sequence). CDR3 protein: CASSLAEHGSNEQFF. CDR3 sequence (DNA): TGTGCCAGCAGCTTGGCCGAACATGGTAGCAATGAGCAGTTCTTC.

As concerns this clonotype: This may arise from a read error, as a much more abundant clone is one base away. This rearrangement joins TRBV6-5 to TRBJ1-5; D is uncertain. CDR3 length: 15 amino acids. CDR1 is MNHEY and CDR2 is SVGAGI in the germline V gene. The CDR3 reads CAGSYSPDVGQPQHF. The DNA of the CDR3 is TGTGCCGGCAGTTACTCTCCGGACGTGGGTCAGCCCCAGCATTTT.

This clonotype was counted ten times or more. CDR3 nucleotides: TGCGCCAGCAGCTTGACAGGGGCTTTCGAGCAGTACTTC. As protein: CASSLTGAFEQYF. The rearrangement joins TRBV5-1 to TRBJ2-7; TRBD1 aligns across 7 bases. The germline gives CDR1 SGHRS, CDR2 YFSETQ. V trimming: 1 base; J trimming: 6 bases; junction bases outside the gene matches: 4. CDR3 length: 13 amino acids.

The table lists this clonotype with many counts. CDR3 DNA: TGCGCCAGCAGCTTGGCCGTGAATTCTCAAGAGACCCAGTACTTC. Its translation is CASSLAVNSQETQYF. The chain links TRBV5-1 to TRBJ2-5; D is ambiguous. V gave up 0 bases and J gave up 2 bases, with 11 bases separating them. The CDR3 has 15 amino acids. Germline lookup yields CDR1 SGHRS and CDR2 YFSETQ.

At least ten counts were recorded for this clonotype. The rearrangement uses TRBV4-3 and TRBJ1-5, with a tentative D call TRBD1 (6 bases). This CDR3 contains 15 residues. The germline V and J ends were trimmed by 3 bases and 7 bases, with 16 bases remaining between them. Germline V lookup: CDR1 LGHNA, CDR2 YSLEER. CDR3 residues: CASSQSWAGAQPQHF. In nucleotides, the CDR3 is TGCGCCAGCAGCCAGAGTTGGGCAGGGGCACAGCCCCAGCATTTT.

V and J are TRBV6-5 and TRBJ2-2; the D is unclear. CDR1 and CDR2 (germline): MNHEY, SVGAGI. Trimming shortened V by 6 bases and J by 9 bases, and 8 bases separated the two germline ends. The CDR3 runs 11 residues. The CDR3 is CASSSPRELFF. Written as DNA, the CDR3 is TGTGCCAGCAGCTCCCCCCGGGAGCTGTTTTTT.

This clonotype was seen more than once but under ten times. The gene calls are TRBV19 and TRBJ2-7, with TRBD2 matching 11 bases. The germline gives CDR1 LNHDA, CDR2 SQIVND (reference sequence). The CDR3 totals 15 residues. Trimming removed 4 bases from V and 6 bases from J; junction bases left unmatched: 8. DNA of the CDR3: TGTGCCAGTAGTACCTTAGCGGGAGGGCCCGTCGAGCAGTACTTC. This codes for CASSTLAGGPVEQYF. Together with reference TRBV19 and TRBJ2-7, the CDR3 gives the full variable domain: DGGITQSPKYLFRKEGQNVTLSCEQNLNHDAMYWYRQDPGQGLRLIYYSQIVNDFQKGDIAEGYSVSREKKESFPLTVTSAQKNPTAFYLCASSTLAGGPVEQYFGPGTRLTVT.

This clonotype was counted between two and nine times. This sequence joins TRBV7-2 and TRBJ2-2; D is perhaps TRBD1 (5 bases). The germline V and J ends were trimmed by 3 bases and 6 bases, with 8 bases remaining between them. The CDR3 contains 13 residues. Per the germline V gene, CDR1 is SGHTA and CDR2 is FQGNSA. CDR3: CASSFIGAGELFF. The CDR3 nucleotides are TGTGCCAGCAGCTTTATAGGGGCCGGGGAGCTGTTTTTT.

This clonotype appeared many times. The V and J genes are TRBV4-1 and TRBJ2-3; 7 bases agree with TRBD2. Germline CDR1 is MGHRA and CDR2 is YSYEKL. The CDR3 spans 15 residues. V lost 2 bases and J lost 3; bases outside the gene matches: 5. As DNA, the CDR3 is TGCGCCAGCAGCCAACGTGAAGCGGGAACAGATACGCAGTATTTT. Its protein product is CASSQREAGTDTQYF.

Points on this clonotype: This could be a read error, since a much larger clone is one nucleotide away. The conserved final phenylalanine or tryptophan is absent from the CDR3, which likely points to a read error. The chain couples TRBV6-6 to TRBJ2-7, with D maybe TRBD1 (7 bases). The CDR3 spans 15 residues. The V gene's germline CDR1 is MNHNY and CDR2 SVGAGI (reference sequence). The V end was cut by 5 bases, the J end by 3 bases, with 17 bases between. Here the CDR3 reads CASSQGGARFYEQYL. The CDR3 DNA is TGTGCCAGCAGTCAGGGGGGCGCCCGGTTCTACGAGCAGTACCTC.

Comments on this clonotype: A read error may explain this, as a much larger clone is one base away. The chain employs TRBV6-1 and TRBJ2-7; perhaps TRBD1 as D (6 bases). Germline CDR1 and CDR2: MNHNS and SASEGT. Trimming stripped 4 bases from V and 9 bases from J, with 19 bases between. The CDR3 is made up of 14 amino acids. CDR3 residues: CASSGYSTGTGQYF. The CDR3 DNA sequence: TGTGCCAGCAGTGGATATTCTACAGGGACCGGGCAGTACTTC.

V usage is TRBV30 and J usage is TRBJ2-2; D is undetermined. The length of the CDR3 is 14 residues. Looked up from germline, CDR1 is GTSNPN and CDR2 is SVGIG (reference sequence). The V end was cut by 7 bases, the J end by 3 bases, with 15 bases between. CDR3 DNA sequence: TGTGCCTCGAATGATATGGGCTACACCGGGGAGCTGTTTTTT. Translation gives CASNDMGYTGELFF.

This clonotype was recorded at least ten times. The CDR3 DNA sequence: TGTGCCAGCAGTTACTCGATGGGGTCGCGGGGCTGGGGCAATCAGCCCCAGCATTTT. Translating gives CASSYSMGSRGWGNQPQHF. The chain employs TRBV6-2 or TRBV6-3 and TRBJ1-5, with D possibly matching TRBD1 (5 bases). Germline CDR1 MNHEY, CDR2 SVGEGT. This CDR3 spans 19 amino acids. The V end lost 0 bases, the J end lost 2 bases, and 20 bases lay between the germline ends.

This clonotype was counted many times. V and J are TRBV7-2 and TRBJ1-1; 7 bases map to TRBD1. The CDR3 has 14 amino acids. V trimming: 5 bases; J trimming: 2 bases; junction bases outside the gene matches: 5. Germline loops: CDR1 SGHTA, CDR2 FQGNSA. The CDR3, as DNA: TGTGCCAGCAGCGACGACAGGGCCAACACTGAAGCTTTCTTT. Residues: CASSDDRANTEAFF.

This clonotype has a count of ten or more. The chain uses TRBV6-2 or TRBV6-3 and TRBJ2-7, with a tentative D call TRBD1 (6 bases). The CDR3 runs to 14 residues. The germline V gene encodes CDR1 MNHEY and CDR2 SVGEGT. V gave up 2 bases and J gave up 4 bases, with 12 bases separating them. CDR3 protein: CASSYAQGGYEQYF. The CDR3 coding sequence is TGTGCCAGCAGTTACGCACAGGGCGGGTACGAGCAGTACTTC.

This clonotype was seen many times. The gene calls are TRBV7-9 and TRBJ2-6, with unresolved D. The CDR3 extends over 18 amino acids. From germline, CDR1 is SEHNR and CDR2 FQNEAQ (reference sequence). The V end lost 4 bases, the J end lost 0 bases, and 16 bases lay between the germline ends. CDR3 DNA: TGTGCCAGCAGCTCCGGCTTCAATGTTAACTCTGGGGCCAACGTCCTGACTTTC. Translated, it gives CASSSGFNVNSGANVLTF.

The chain joins TRBV5-1 to TRBJ2-1; a weak D match, TRBD2 (5 bases). This CDR3 region has 17 residues. V was shortened by 0 bases and J by 5 bases, with 18 bases between the two germline ends. CDR1 SGHRS and CDR2 YFSETQ come from the germline V gene. The chain's CDR3 is CASSLESTFPGNNEQFF. The DNA for the CDR3 is TGCGCCAGCAGCTTGGAGAGCACCTTCCCGGGAAACAATGAGCAGTTCTTC. The variable domain in full, with the rest retrieved from reference TRBV5-1 and TRBJ2-1, is KAGVTQTPRYLIKTRGQQVTLSCSPISGHRSVSWYQQTPGQGLQFLFEYFSETQRNKGNFPGRFSGRQFSNSRSEMNVSTLELGDSALYLCASSLESTFPGNNEQFFGPGTRLTVL.